This entry lists 10 T cell receptor beta chains sequenced from one sample in a study of T cells in Graves' hyperthyroidism and ophthalmopathy. It was RNA transcripts that yielded the amplified TCR beta CDR3 regions. In the first-round RT-PCR of the TCR CDR3, the HTBI primer set was used. TCRdb recomputed calls from the multiplex PCR reads with MiXCR, one row per CDR3 protein. The profile shows 400,000 to 450,000 distinct CDR3 sequences, approximately 15% of them singletons. Sequenced sample: blood. Receptors were obtained from a man aged 18 to 29 with Graves' ophthalmopathy.

This clonotype was seen a handful of times. In nucleotides, the CDR3 is TGTGCCAGCTCACGACTCCAGGGGGTTGGCCAAGAGACCCAGTACTTC. Translating gives CASSRLQGVGQETQYF. V and J are TRBV18 and TRBJ2-5; TRBD1 matches at 7 bases. This CDR3 spans 16 amino acids. Germline CDR1 is KGHSH and CDR2 is LQKENI. V lost 4 bases and J lost 1; bases outside the gene matches: 9.

This clonotype was seen at least ten times. The CDR3 nucleotides are TGTGCCAGTCGGGGACTAGCGGGTGAGACCGGGGAGCTGTTTTTT. Translated, it gives CASRGLAGETGELFF. The chain uses TRBV2 and TRBJ2-2; 12 bases fit TRBD2. CDR3 size: 15 residues. Trimming took 9 bases from V and 5 from J; bases not matched to a gene: 7. Germline V gives CDR1 SNHLY, CDR2 FYNNEI.

This clonotype was observed many times. V gene TRBV6-1 combines with J gene TRBJ2-7, with a possible D match to TRBD2 (5 bases). CDR3 length: 13 residues. Germline CDR1 is MNHNS and CDR2 is SASEGT. Trimming cost V 6 bases and J 6 bases, with 15 bases left between them. The CDR3, as DNA: TGTGCCAGCAGCCATAGTCGGGGTTCCGAGCAGTACTTC. It yields the protein CASSHSRGSEQYF.

As for this clonotype: A much larger clone sits a single nucleotide away, making a read error possible. The chain carries TRBV20-1 and TRBJ1-2; a weak D match, TRBD1 (5 bases). This CDR3 has 14 amino acids. Germline V gene data show CDR1 as DFQATT and CDR2 as SNEGSKA (reference sequence). CDR3 coding DNA: TGCAGTGCTAGAGCTCTGGGGGTTGTCTATGGCTACATCTTC. Amino acid sequence: CSARALGVVYGYIF.

This clonotype was found many times. The CDR3 DNA is TGTGCCAGCAGTTCTAGCGGGGGCACAGATACGCAGTATTTT. Translation: CASSSSGGTDTQYF. The V call is TRBV7-9, the J call TRBJ2-3; TRBD2 agrees at 9 bases. CDR1 is SEHNR, CDR2 FQNEAQ, per germline (reference sequence). This CDR3 contains 14 residues. After removal of 6 bases from V and 1 base from J, the junction contained 2 bases not matched to a gene.

This clonotype appeared a single time. This chain connects TRBV28 to TRBJ2-7; D is unresolved. Between the trimmed V and J ends, which lost 3 bases and 7 bases, there was a span of 13 bases. This CDR3 is built from 13 residues. The V gene's germline CDR1 is MDHEN and CDR2 SYDVKM. CDR3 DNA: TGTGCCAGCAGTTTGAACAATCCTACGGAGCAGTACTTC. This translates into CASSLNNPTEQYF.

This clonotype has at least ten counts. The J gene is TRBJ2-7, the V gene TRBV27; D may be TRBD2 (6 bases). The germline V gene has CDR1 MNHEY and CDR2 SMNVEV (reference sequence). Trimming took 3 bases from V and 3 from J, leaving 12 bases between them. The CDR3 covers 14 residues. The CDR3 DNA reads TGTGCCAGCAGTTTGACTAGACGGGGCTACGAGCAGTACTTC. Encoded protein: CASSLTRRGYEQYF.

The sample holds many counts of this clonotype. V is TRBV7-9 and J is TRBJ2-1; 9 bases are a match to TRBD2. This CDR3 comprises 19 residues. Germline V lookup: CDR1 SEHNR, CDR2 FQNEAQ (reference sequence). The V gene end was trimmed by 1 base and the J gene end by 5 bases; junction bases not matched to a gene: 15. The CDR3 loop reads CASSLVKPPGLAINNEQFF. In DNA form, the CDR3 reads TGTGCCAGCAGCTTAGTTAAACCTCCGGGACTAGCAATTAACAATGAGCAGTTCTTC.

This clonotype was seen a few times. CDR3 region: CASSYFPANTGELFF. As DNA, the CDR3 is TGTGCCAGCAGTTACTTCCCAGCGAACACCGGGGAGCTGTTTTTT. The V and J genes are TRBV6-5 and TRBJ2-2; D gene ambiguous. Germline-derived CDR1 and CDR2 are MNHEY and SVGAGI. The CDR3 has 15 amino acids. Trimming stripped 1 base from V and 0 bases from J, with 6 bases between.

This clonotype was observed many times. The CDR3, as DNA: TGTGCCAGCAGTGAGCAGCCGAACACTGAAGCTTTCTTT. It specifies CASSEQPNTEAFF. The V gene is TRBV2, the J gene TRBJ1-1; D remains unclear. Trimming removed 3 bases at V and 1 base at J, with 6 bases between. This CDR3 has 13 amino acids. Germline V CDR1 and CDR2: SNHLY, FYNNEI. Full variable domain (outside the CDR3, taken from reference TRBV2 and TRBJ1-1): EPEVTQTPSHQVTQMGQEVILRCVPISNHLYFYWYRQILGQKVEFLVSFYNNEISEKSEIFDDQFSVERPDGSNFTLKIRSTKLEDSAMYFCASSEQPNTEAFFGQGTRLTVV.